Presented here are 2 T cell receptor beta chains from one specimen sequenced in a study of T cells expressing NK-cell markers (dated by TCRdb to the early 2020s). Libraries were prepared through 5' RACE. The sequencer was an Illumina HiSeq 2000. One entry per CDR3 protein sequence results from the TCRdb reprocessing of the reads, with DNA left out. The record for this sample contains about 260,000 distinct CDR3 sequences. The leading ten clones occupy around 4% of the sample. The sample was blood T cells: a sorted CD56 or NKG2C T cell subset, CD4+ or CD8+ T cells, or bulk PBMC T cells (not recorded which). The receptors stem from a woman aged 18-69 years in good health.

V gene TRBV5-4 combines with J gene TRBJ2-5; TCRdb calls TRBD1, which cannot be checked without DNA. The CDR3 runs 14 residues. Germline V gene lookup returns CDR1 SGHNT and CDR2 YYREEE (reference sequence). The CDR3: CASSPVSRDETQYF.

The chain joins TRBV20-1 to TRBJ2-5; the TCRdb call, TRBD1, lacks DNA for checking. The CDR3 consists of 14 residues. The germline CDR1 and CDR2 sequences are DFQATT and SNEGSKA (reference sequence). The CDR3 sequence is CSVPPDRTEETQYF.